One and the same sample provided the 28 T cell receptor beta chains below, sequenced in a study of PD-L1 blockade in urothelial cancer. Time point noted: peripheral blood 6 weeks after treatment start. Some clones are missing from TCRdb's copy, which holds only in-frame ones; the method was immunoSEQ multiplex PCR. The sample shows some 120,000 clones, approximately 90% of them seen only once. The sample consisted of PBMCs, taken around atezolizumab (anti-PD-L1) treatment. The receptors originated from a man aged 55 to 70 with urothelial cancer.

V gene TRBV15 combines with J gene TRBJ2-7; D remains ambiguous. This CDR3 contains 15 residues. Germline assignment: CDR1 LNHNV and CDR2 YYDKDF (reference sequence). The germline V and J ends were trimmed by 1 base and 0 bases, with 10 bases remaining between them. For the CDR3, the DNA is TGTGCCACCAGCAGAGTGGAGACGGACTCCTACGAGCAGTACTTC. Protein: CATSRVETDSYEQYF.

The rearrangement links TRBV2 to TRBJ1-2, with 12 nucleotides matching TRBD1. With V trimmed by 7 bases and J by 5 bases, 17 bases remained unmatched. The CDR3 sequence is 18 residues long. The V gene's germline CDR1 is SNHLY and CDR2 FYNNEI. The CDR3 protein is CASMGDRAGTGGMYGYTF. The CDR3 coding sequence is TGTGCCAGCATGGGAGACAGGGCCGGGACAGGGGGCATGTATGGCTACACCTTC.

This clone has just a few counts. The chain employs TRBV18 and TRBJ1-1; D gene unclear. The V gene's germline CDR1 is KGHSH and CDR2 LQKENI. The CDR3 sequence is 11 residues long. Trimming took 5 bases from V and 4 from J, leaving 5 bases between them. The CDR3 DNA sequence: TGTGCCAGCTCAACTACCACTGAAGCTTTCTTT. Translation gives CASSTTTEAFF.

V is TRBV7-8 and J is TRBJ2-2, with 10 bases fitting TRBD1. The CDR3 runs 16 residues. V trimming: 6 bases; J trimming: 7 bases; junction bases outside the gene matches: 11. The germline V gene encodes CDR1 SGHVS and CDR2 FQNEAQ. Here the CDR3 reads CASREEWDRGFGELFF. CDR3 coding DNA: TGTGCCAGCAGGGAGGAATGGGACAGGGGTTTCGGGGAGCTGTTTTTT.

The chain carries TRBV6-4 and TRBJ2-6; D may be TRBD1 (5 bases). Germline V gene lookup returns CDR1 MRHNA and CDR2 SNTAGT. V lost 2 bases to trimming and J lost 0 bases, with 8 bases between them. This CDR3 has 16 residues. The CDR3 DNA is TGTGCCAGCAGTGACAGGGGATTCTCTGGGGCCAACGTCCTGACTTTC. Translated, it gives CASSDRGFSGANVLTF.

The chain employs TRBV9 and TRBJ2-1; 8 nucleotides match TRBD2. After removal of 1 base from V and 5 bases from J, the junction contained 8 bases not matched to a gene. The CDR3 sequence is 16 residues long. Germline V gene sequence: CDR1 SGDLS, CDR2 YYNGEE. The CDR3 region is CASSVRGGRRNNEQFF. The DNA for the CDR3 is TGTGCCAGCAGCGTACGAGGCGGGAGGAGGAACAATGAGCAGTTCTTC.

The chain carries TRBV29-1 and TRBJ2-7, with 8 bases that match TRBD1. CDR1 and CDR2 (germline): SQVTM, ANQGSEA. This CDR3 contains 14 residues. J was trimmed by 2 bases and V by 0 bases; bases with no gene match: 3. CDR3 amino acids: CSVEEETGAYEQYF. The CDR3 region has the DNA TGCAGCGTTGAAGAAGAGACAGGGGCCTACGAGCAGTACTTC.

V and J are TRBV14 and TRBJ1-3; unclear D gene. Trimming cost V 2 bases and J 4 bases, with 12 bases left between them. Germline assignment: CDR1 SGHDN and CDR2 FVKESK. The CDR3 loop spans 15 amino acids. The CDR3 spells CASSQYSGSGNTIYF. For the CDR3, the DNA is TGTGCCAGCAGCCAATACTCGGGATCCGGAAACACCATATATTTT. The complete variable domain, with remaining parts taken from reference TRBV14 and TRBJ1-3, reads EAGVTQFPSHSVIEKGQTVTLRCDPISGHDNLYWYRRVMGKEIKFLLHFVKESKQDESGMPNNRFLAERTGGTYSTLKVQPAELEDSGVYFCASSQYSGSGNTIYFGEGSWLTVV.

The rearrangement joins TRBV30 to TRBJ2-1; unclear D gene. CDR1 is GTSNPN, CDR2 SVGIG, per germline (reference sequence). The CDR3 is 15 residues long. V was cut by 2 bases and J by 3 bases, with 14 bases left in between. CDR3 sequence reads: CAWSLGRSFYNEQFF. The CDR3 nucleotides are TGTGCCTGGAGTCTTGGGCGTTCTTTCTACAATGAGCAGTTCTTC.

The CDR3 is CASSLTRTGDPDTQYF. In DNA, the CDR3 is TGCGCCAGCAGCTTGACCAGGACAGGGGACCCAGATACGCAGTATTTT. The chain joins TRBV5-1 to TRBJ2-3; 9 bases agree with TRBD1. V lost 1 base to trimming and J lost 4 bases; unmatched junction nucleotides: 7. This CDR3 is 16 amino acids long. The germline CDR1 and CDR2 sequences are SGHRS and YFSETQ.

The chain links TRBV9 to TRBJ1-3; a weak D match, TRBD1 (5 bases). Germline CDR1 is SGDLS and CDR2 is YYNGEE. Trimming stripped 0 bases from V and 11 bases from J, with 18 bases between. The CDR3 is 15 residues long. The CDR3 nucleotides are TGTGCCAGCAGCGTAGGAGGCAGGGTAGAATCCGCCATATATTTT. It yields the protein CASSVGGRVESAIYF.

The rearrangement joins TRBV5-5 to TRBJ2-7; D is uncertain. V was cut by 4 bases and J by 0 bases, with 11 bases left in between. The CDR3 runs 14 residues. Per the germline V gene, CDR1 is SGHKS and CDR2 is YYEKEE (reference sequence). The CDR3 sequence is CASSPREYSYEQYF. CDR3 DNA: TGTGCCAGCAGCCCTAGAGAGTACTCCTACGAGCAGTACTTC.

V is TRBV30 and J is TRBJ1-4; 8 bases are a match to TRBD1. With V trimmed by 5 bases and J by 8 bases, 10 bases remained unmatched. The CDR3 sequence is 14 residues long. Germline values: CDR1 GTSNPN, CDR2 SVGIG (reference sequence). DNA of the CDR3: TGTGCCTGGGGAACTCAGGGGGCGCAGGAAAAACTGTTTTTT. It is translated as CAWGTQGAQEKLFF.

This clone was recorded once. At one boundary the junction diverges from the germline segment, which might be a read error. CDR3 sequence (DNA): TGTGCCAGCAGCTCCTCAGTGGGGGCATGGAACTTC. The encoded protein is CASSSSVGAWNF. This chain connects TRBV7-2 to TRBJ2-7, with D perhaps matching TRBD1 (6 bases). There are 12 residues in the CDR3. CDR1 and CDR2 (germline): SGHTA, FQGNSA.

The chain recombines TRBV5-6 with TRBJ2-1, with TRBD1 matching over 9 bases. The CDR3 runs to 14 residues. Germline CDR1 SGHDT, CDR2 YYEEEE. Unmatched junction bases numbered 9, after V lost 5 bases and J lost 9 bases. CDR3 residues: CASSPTGGLGEQFF. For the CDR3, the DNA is TGTGCCAGCAGTCCGACAGGGGGTTTGGGTGAGCAGTTCTTC.

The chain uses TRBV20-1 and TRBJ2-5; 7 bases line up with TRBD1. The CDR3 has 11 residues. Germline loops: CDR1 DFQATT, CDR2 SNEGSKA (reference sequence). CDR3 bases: TGCGTCCTACAGGGGCGAGAGACCCAGTACTTC. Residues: CVLQGRETQYF.

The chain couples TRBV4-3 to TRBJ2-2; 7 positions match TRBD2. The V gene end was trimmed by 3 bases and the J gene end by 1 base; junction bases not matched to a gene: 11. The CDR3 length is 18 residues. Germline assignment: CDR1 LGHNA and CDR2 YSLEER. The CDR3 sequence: CASSHFSGGLVNTGELFF. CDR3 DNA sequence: TGCGCCAGCAGCCATTTTTCGGGAGGACTTGTGAACACCGGGGAGCTGTTTTTT.

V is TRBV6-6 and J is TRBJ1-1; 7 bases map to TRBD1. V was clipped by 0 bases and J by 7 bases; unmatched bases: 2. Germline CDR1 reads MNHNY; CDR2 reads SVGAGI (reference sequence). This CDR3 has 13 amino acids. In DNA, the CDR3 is TGTGCCAGCAGTTACTCCGGGACAGATGAAGCTTTCTTT. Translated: CASSYSGTDEAFF.

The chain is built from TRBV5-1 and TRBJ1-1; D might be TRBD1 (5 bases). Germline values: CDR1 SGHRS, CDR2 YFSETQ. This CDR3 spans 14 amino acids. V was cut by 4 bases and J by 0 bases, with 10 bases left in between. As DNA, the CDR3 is TGCGCCAGCAGCCAACAGGTAATGAACACTGAAGCTTTCTTT. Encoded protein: CASSQQVMNTEAFF.

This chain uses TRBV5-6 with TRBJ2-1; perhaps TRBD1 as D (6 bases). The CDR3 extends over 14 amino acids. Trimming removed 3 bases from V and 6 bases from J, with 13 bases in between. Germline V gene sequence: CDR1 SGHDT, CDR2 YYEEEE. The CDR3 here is CASSWDNRGNEQFF. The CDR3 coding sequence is TGTGCCAGCAGCTGGGACAACCGGGGCAATGAGCAGTTCTTC.

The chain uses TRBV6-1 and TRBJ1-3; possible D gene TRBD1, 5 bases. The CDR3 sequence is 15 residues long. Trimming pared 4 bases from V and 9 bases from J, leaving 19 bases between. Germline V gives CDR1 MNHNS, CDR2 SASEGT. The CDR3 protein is CASSGPAGPGGTIYF. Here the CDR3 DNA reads TGTGCCAGCAGTGGACCGGCAGGGCCCGGTGGCACCATATATTTT.

The CDR3 DNA follows: TGTGCCAGCAGCTATGGGATGGGGGGGTTCGGCACTGAAGCTTTCTTT. Translating it yields CASSYGMGGFGTEAFF. This chain links TRBV7-8 with TRBJ1-1; possible D gene TRBD1, 5 bases. Trimming pared 4 bases from V and 4 bases from J, leaving 19 bases between. The CDR3 totals 16 residues. Germline-derived CDR1 and CDR2 are SGHVS and FQNEAQ.

Here the CDR3 DNA reads TGTGCCAGCAGTTACTCGGGCAAAGGGGCTAACAACGAGCAGTACTTC. It specifies CASSYSGKGANNEQYF. This chain uses TRBV6-6 with TRBJ2-7; maybe TRBD1 (5 bases). V was cut by 0 bases and J by 5 bases, with 17 bases left in between. Looked up from germline, CDR1 is MNHNY and CDR2 is SVGAGI (reference sequence). There are 16 residues in the CDR3.

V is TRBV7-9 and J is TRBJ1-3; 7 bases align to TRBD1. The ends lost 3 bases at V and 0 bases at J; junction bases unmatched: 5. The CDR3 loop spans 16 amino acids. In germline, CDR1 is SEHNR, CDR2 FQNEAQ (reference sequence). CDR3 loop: CASSFGTVGSGNTIYF. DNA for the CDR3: TGTGCCAGCAGCTTTGGGACAGTTGGCTCTGGAAACACCATATATTTT.

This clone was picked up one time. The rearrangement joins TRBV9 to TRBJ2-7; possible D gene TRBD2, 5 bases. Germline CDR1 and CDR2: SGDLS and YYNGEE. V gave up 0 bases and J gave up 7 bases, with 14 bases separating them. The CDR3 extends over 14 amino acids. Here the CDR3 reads CASSVEAVTGEQYF. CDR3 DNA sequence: TGTGCCAGCAGCGTAGAGGCGGTCACGGGAGAGCAGTACTTC.

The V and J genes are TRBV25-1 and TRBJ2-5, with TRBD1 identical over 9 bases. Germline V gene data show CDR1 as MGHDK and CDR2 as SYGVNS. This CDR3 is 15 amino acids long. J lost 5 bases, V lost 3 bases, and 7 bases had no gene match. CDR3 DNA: TGTGCCAGCAGTGACCCTACAGGGGGCGCGGAGACCCAGTACTTC. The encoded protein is CASSDPTGGAETQYF. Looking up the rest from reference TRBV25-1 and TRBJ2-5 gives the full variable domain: EADIYQTPRYLVIGTGKKITLECSQTMGHDKMYWYQQDPGMELHLIHYSYGVNSTEKGDLSSESTVSRIRTEHFPLTLESARPSHTSQYLCASSDPTGGAETQYFGPGTRLLVL.

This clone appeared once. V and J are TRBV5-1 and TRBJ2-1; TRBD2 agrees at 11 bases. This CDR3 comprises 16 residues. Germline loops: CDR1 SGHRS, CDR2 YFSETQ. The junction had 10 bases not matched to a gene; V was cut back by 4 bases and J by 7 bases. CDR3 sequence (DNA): TGCGCCAGCAGCCTAAATATAGCGGGAGGGGGGAATGAGCAGTTCTTC. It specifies CASSLNIAGGGNEQFF.

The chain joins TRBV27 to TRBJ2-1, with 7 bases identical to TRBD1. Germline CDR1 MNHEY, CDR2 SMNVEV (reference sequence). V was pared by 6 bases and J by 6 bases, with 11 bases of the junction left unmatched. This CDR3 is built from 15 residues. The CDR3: CASRDLSAGGNEQFF. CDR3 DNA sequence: TGTGCCAGCAGGGACTTATCGGCAGGGGGCAATGAGCAGTTCTTC.